Listed below are T cell receptor beta chains from one sample, sequenced in a study of CD8 T cells in ankylosing spondylitis. TCRdb passed the 5' RACE reads through MiXCR, listing each CDR3 protein once. Here the sample spans roughly 670,000 distinct CDR3 sequences, around 20% being singletons. Material for sequencing was blood, either unsorted or a sorted T cell fraction (not recorded which). Receptors originate from a male donor with ankylosing spondylitis. Each CDR3 is given without its conserved first and last residue. Each record gives: CDR3 protein, V gene, J gene.

CDR3aa: SARESTSGGGNEQF
v_gene: TRBV20-1
j_gene: TRBJ2-1

CDR3aa: ASSTNRETEAF
v_gene: TRBV5-1
j_gene: TRBJ1-1

CDR3aa: ATRDPQGRAF
v_gene: TRBV24-1
j_gene: TRBJ1-1

CDR3aa: SAMKGLQYDNEQF
v_gene: TRBV20-1
j_gene: TRBJ2-1

CDR3aa: ASRGHRGFDQNTEAF
v_gene: TRBV7-2
j_gene: TRBJ1-1

CDR3aa: ASSPGRTIY
v_gene: TRBV6-5
j_gene: TRBJ1-3

CDR3aa: ASSPGLAVAKNIQY
v_gene: TRBV12-3/TRBV12-4
j_gene: TRBJ2-4

CDR3aa: AISGGSGAYEQY
v_gene: TRBV10-3
j_gene: TRBJ2-7

CDR3aa: SVLPTGSTDTQY
v_gene: TRBV29-1
j_gene: TRBJ2-3

CDR3aa: ASSEGVAYEQY
v_gene: TRBV5-1
j_gene: TRBJ2-7

CDR3aa: ASSLGGTQETQY
v_gene: TRBV28
j_gene: TRBJ2-5

CDR3aa: ASSLGGDLTDNEQF
v_gene: TRBV7-9
j_gene: TRBJ2-1

CDR3aa: ASSLGFGVGNTIY
v_gene: TRBV7-2
j_gene: TRBJ1-3

CDR3aa: ASTRRGINYGYT
v_gene: TRBV7-9
j_gene: TRBJ1-2

CDR3aa: ASSLAGLIVGYGYT
v_gene: TRBV7-9
j_gene: TRBJ1-2

CDR3aa: ASSPGTGIVYGYT
v_gene: TRBV19
j_gene: TRBJ1-2

CDR3aa: ASSPSWGYEKLF
v_gene: TRBV12-3/TRBV12-4
j_gene: TRBJ1-4

CDR3aa: ASSLDQNAYNEQF
v_gene: TRBV7-2
j_gene: TRBJ2-1

CDR3aa: ASSPERLAGYNEQF
v_gene: TRBV3-1
j_gene: TRBJ2-1

CDR3aa: SARPTSGRRSYEKY
v_gene: TRBV20-1
j_gene: TRBJ2-7

CDR3aa: SADGQGAMPETQY
v_gene: TRBV20-1
j_gene: TRBJ2-5

CDR3aa: ASSPIGTGDYEQY
v_gene: TRBV6-1
j_gene: TRBJ2-7

CDR3aa: AWRPLEERYEQY
v_gene: TRBV30
j_gene: TRBJ2-7

CDR3aa: ATSRDGGRGTDTQY
v_gene: TRBV15
j_gene: TRBJ2-3

CDR3aa: ASSLDRWGGPYEQY
v_gene: TRBV11-2
j_gene: TRBJ2-7

CDR3aa: AITPDGGTQY
v_gene: TRBV10-3
j_gene: TRBJ2-5

CDR3aa: ASSHTTGSRSYNSPLH
v_gene: TRBV7-4
j_gene: TRBJ1-6

CDR3aa: SATVSGRSSYNEQF
v_gene: TRBV20-1
j_gene: TRBJ2-1

CDR3aa: ATSSLGRDQPQH
v_gene: TRBV15
j_gene: TRBJ1-5

CDR3aa: ASSPQPGLAGFNEQF
v_gene: TRBV18
j_gene: TRBJ2-1